This entry concerns a single TCR beta chain. The antigen is not known. A second PCR of roughly 7 to 11 cycles used a sample-barcoded 5' primer and a J-beta primer mix. TCRdb passed the 5' RACE reads through MiXCR, listing each CDR3 protein once. The sample includes more than 900,000 distinct CDR3 sequences, roughly 24% of them seen just once. These data come from a study of blood T cells in healthy people across ages. The germline gives CDR1 SGHAT, CDR2 FQNNGV. Trimming left V 5 bases short and J 5 bases short, with 18 bases between. The CDR3 spans 15 residues. Study results and caveats: The study could not conclusively compare naive and antigen-experienced cells, given its unsorted PBMCs. Underestimates were what the diversity estimates from one million T cells were considered to be.

These data also formed part of another study, on T cells of mothers and their children.

V gene TRBV11-2 combines with J gene TRBJ1-1, with D possibly matching TRBD1 (6 bases). The sequence was obtained from a girl aged 2-9 years in good health. Sequenced: blood. CDR3 residues: CASSTEAGGWTEAFF. CDR3 coding DNA: TGTGCCAGCAGCACCGAGGCGGGGGGCTGGACTGAAGCTTTCTTT.